The next 22 T cell receptor beta chains were all read from a single sample in a study of PD-1 blockade in classical Hodgkin lymphoma. Time point of the sample: cycle 4 day 1 (C4D1), after 5 to 7 weeks of nivolumab. Brentuximab vedotin exposure varied among the patients, all of whom had relapsed after autologous stem cell transplantation. Magnetic negative selection was used to purify CD4+ T cells from PBMCs that had been thawed. The table came from immunoSEQ multiplex PCR; TCRdb's copy has only in-frame clones and leaves some out. The data contain 25,000 to 30,000 clones, about 82% of them seen just once; the ten biggest clones take up approximately 0.62%. The specimen was CD4+ T cells from blood, collected before the fourth cycle of nivolumab. The receptors originated from a human donor with classical Hodgkin lymphoma.

This clone occurred a few times. The CDR3 region has the DNA TGCGCCAGCAGCTTGTTGACACAGGGTTCACCCCTCCACTTT. This gives the protein CASSLLTQGSPLHF. The chain employs TRBV5-1 and TRBJ1-6; D possibly corresponds to TRBD1 (6 bases). The CDR3 contains 14 residues. Germline CDR1 is SGHRS and CDR2 is YFSETQ. V was clipped by 1 base and J by 9 bases, with 11 bases between them. The full variable domain, completed using reference TRBV5-1 and TRBJ1-6, is KAGVTQTPRYLIKTRGQQVTLSCSPISGHRSVSWYQQTPGQGLQFLFEYFSETQRNKGNFPGRFSGRQFSNSRSEMNVSTLELGDSALYLCASSLLTQGSPLHFGNGTRLTVT.

This clone has a single count. V usage is TRBV7-9 and J usage is TRBJ1-1, with D tentatively TRBD1 (5 bases). The CDR3 extends over 13 amino acids. Germline V gene sequence: CDR1 SEHNR, CDR2 FQNEAQ (reference sequence). V dropped 3 bases and J dropped 1 base, with 6 bases sitting between them. CDR3 residues: CASSLGENTEAFF. The CDR3 DNA reads as TGTGCCAGCAGCTTGGGGGAGAACACTGAAGCTTTCTTT.

The V and J genes are TRBV5-1 and TRBJ1-3; unclear D gene. V lost 0 bases and J lost 3, with 10 bases in between. CDR3 size: 15 residues. The germline gives CDR1 SGHRS, CDR2 YFSETQ. The CDR3 is CASSLASGLGNTIYF. The CDR3 DNA sequence: TGCGCCAGCAGCTTGGCCTCCGGACTTGGAAACACCATATATTTT. Full variable domain (rest looked up from reference TRBV5-1 and TRBJ1-3): KAGVTQTPRYLIKTRGQQVTLSCSPISGHRSVSWYQQTPGQGLQFLFEYFSETQRNKGNFPGRFSGRQFSNSRSEMNVSTLELGDSALYLCASSLASGLGNTIYFGEGSWLTVV.

There are a few counts of this clone. This sequence joins TRBV5-6 and TRBJ2-7; unclear D gene. CDR3 length: 14 residues. CDR1 is SGHDT, CDR2 YYEEEE, per germline. Trimming left V 0 bases short and J 0 bases short, with 7 bases between. The DNA for the CDR3 is TGTGCCAGCAGCTTGGGACTGAGCTCCTACGAGCAGTACTTC. It specifies CASSLGLSSYEQYF.

This chain links TRBV5-1 with TRBJ1-1; D remains unclear. The CDR3 covers 14 residues. The ends were cut back, 4 bases at V and 1 base at J, with 11 bases in the middle. Germline lookup yields CDR1 SGHRS and CDR2 YFSETQ. The CDR3 DNA reads TGCGCCAGCAGCACACCGATAGGGAACACTGAAGCTTTCTTT. Translated: CASSTPIGNTEAFF. Looking up the rest from reference TRBV5-1 and TRBJ1-1 gives the full variable domain: KAGVTQTPRYLIKTRGQQVTLSCSPISGHRSVSWYQQTPGQGLQFLFEYFSETQRNKGNFPGRFSGRQFSNSRSEMNVSTLELGDSALYLCASSTPIGNTEAFFGQGTRLTVV.

This chain links TRBV5-1 with TRBJ1-4; D gene ambiguous. The germline V and J ends were trimmed by 0 bases and 8 bases, with 11 bases remaining between them. The CDR3 runs to 14 residues. Germline loops: CDR1 SGHRS, CDR2 YFSETQ. CDR3 coding DNA: TGCGCCAGCAGCTTGGGCGGGATAGGAGAAAAACTGTTTTTT. This translates into CASSLGGIGEKLFF.

This clone was seen just once. This chain connects TRBV19 to TRBJ1-6; D gene uncertain. Germline CDR1 is LNHDA and CDR2 is SQIVND (reference sequence). The CDR3 is 15 residues long. Trimming took off 5 bases at V and 0 bases at J, with 8 bases between the two ends. This CDR3 reads CASSDGSSYNSPLHF. CDR3 coding DNA: TGTGCCAGTAGTGACGGGAGCTCCTATAATTCACCCCTCCACTTT.

The chain recombines TRBV6-6 with TRBJ1-5; no clear D gene. Trimming cost V 6 bases and J 1 base, with 7 bases left between them. The CDR3 loop spans 13 amino acids. From germline, CDR1 is MNHNY and CDR2 SVGAGI (reference sequence). CDR3 coding DNA: TGTGCCAGCAGGACCCTAAGCAATCAGCCCCAGCATTTT. Translated: CASRTLSNQPQHF.

V is TRBV30 and J is TRBJ1-1; D unclear. There are 11 residues in the CDR3. Trimming stripped 0 bases from V and 2 bases from J, with 1 base between. Germline lookup yields CDR1 GTSNPN and CDR2 SVGIG (reference sequence). CDR3: CAWSVNTEAFF. The DNA of the CDR3 is TGTGCCTGGAGTGTAAACACTGAAGCTTTCTTT. Based on the CDR3 plus reference TRBV30 and TRBJ1-1, the full variable domain is SQTIHQWPATLVQPVGSPLSLECTVEGTSNPNLYWYRQAAGRGLQLLFYSVGIGQISSEVPQNLSASRPQDRQFILSSKKLLLSDSGFYLCAWSVNTEAFFGQGTRLTVV.

This chain links TRBV19 with TRBJ1-1, with D maybe TRBD1 (5 bases). Germline-derived CDR1 and CDR2 are LNHDA and SQIVND (reference sequence). V was clipped by 6 bases and J by 1 base, with 12 bases between them. The CDR3 contains 14 residues. Here the CDR3 reads CASSRVDWNTEAFF. Here the CDR3 DNA reads TGTGCCAGTAGCAGGGTGGATTGGAACACTGAAGCTTTCTTT.

This chain joins TRBV27 and TRBJ2-7, with TRBD1 identical over 9 bases. Germline loops: CDR1 MNHEY, CDR2 SMNVEV (reference sequence). This CDR3 is built from 14 residues. V shed 5 bases and J 3 bases; nucleotides not matched to a gene: 5. The CDR3 DNA is TGTGCCAGCAGTCCGACGACAGGGGGCTACGAGCAGTACTTC. Protein sequence: CASSPTTGGYEQYF.

The chain employs TRBV7-8 and TRBJ1-3; no firm D call. Germline values: CDR1 SGHVS, CDR2 FQNEAQ. The CDR3 is made up of 17 amino acids. Trimming pared 6 bases from V and 0 bases from J, leaving 18 bases between. In DNA form, the CDR3 reads TGTGCCAGCAGAGGTGACTTCTGGACCCCCTCTGGAAACACCATATATTTT. This encodes CASRGDFWTPSGNTIYF.

This clone has a single count. This chain links TRBV5-1 with TRBJ1-4; D perhaps matches TRBD1 (5 bases). Per the germline V gene, CDR1 is SGHRS and CDR2 is YFSETQ. This CDR3 spans 14 amino acids. V was pared by 4 bases and J by 8 bases, with 15 bases between. CDR3 nucleotides: TGCGCCAGCAGCCTGACAGCTTTTCAAGAAAAACTGTTTTTT. It codes for CASSLTAFQEKLFF.

There are a few counts of this clone. This chain connects TRBV5-1 to TRBJ1-6; TRBD1 might be the D (6 bases). Germline V gene sequence: CDR1 SGHRS, CDR2 YFSETQ. Trimming shortened V by 2 bases and J by 7 bases, and 16 bases separated the two germline ends. CDR3 size: 16 residues. DNA of the CDR3: TGCGCCAGCAGCTTCGCTGGGGGCAGCGGGAATTCACCCCTCCACTTT. Amino acids: CASSFAGGSGNSPLHF.

The chain is built from TRBV29-1 and TRBJ1-1; D is uncertain. Trimming left V 3 bases short and J 4 bases short, with 0 bases between. CDR3 length: 9 residues. Germline-derived CDR1 and CDR2 are SQVTM and ANQGSEA. The CDR3 loop reads CSVDTEAFF. CDR3 coding DNA: TGCAGCGTTGACACTGAAGCTTTCTTT.

The rearrangement links TRBV7-9 to TRBJ2-7, with D possibly being TRBD1 (5 bases). The CDR3 runs to 14 residues. Germline V gives CDR1 SEHNR, CDR2 FQNEAQ (reference sequence). Trimming removed 2 bases at V and 0 bases at J, with 8 bases between. CDR3 in amino acids: CASSLIDSSYEQYF. Here the CDR3 DNA reads TGTGCCAGCAGCTTAATCGACAGCTCCTACGAGCAGTACTTC.

V gene TRBV6-1 combines with J gene TRBJ1-2; 9 nucleotides agree with TRBD1. There are 14 residues in the CDR3. With 4 bases clipped from V and 6 bases from J, the junction kept 6 bases outside the gene matches. Germline values: CDR1 MNHNS, CDR2 SASEGT. The CDR3 DNA reads TGTGCCAGCAGTGCGGTATGGACAGGGGATGGCTACACCTTC. It codes for CASSAVWTGDGYTF.

Note on this clone: At the DNA level, this CDR3 is encoded by other sequences in the same sample as well. This chain joins TRBV10-3 and TRBJ2-2; possible D gene TRBD1, 5 bases. Germline-derived CDR1 and CDR2 are ENHRY and SYGVKD. V was trimmed by 2 bases and J by 0 bases, leaving 7 bases between them. This CDR3 is built from 15 residues. This CDR3 is CAISERGTNTGELFF. For the CDR3, the DNA is TGTGCCATCAGTGAGAGGGGAACGAACACCGGGGAGCTGTTTTTT.

The V gene is TRBV7-8, the J gene TRBJ2-7; 8 bases are a match to TRBD2. The V and J ends lost 2 bases and 0 bases, in that order; junction bases with no gene match: 9. The CDR3 sequence is 17 residues long. Germline values: CDR1 SGHVS, CDR2 FQNEAQ. The CDR3 DNA reads as TGTGCCAGCAGCTTAATTTCCACTAGCGGCCTCTCCTACGAGCAGTACTTC. Translating it yields CASSLISTSGLSYEQYF.

V gene TRBV7-2 combines with J gene TRBJ2-5; 7 nucleotides align to TRBD1. Per germline, CDR1 SGHTA and CDR2 FQGNSA. J was trimmed by 5 bases and V by 3 bases; bases with no gene match: 6. The CDR3 contains 14 residues. CDR3 DNA sequence: TGTGCCAGCAGCTTGACAGGGACGTACGAGACCCAGTACTTC. Translating it yields CASSLTGTYETQYF.

The chain is built from TRBV5-1 and TRBJ1-1; D gene ambiguous. The CDR3 is 13 amino acids. CDR1 is SGHRS and CDR2 is YFSETQ in the germline V gene. The V end lost 4 bases, the J end lost 1 base, and 8 bases lay between the germline ends. In nucleotides, the CDR3 is TGCGCCAGCAGCCCTTATACGAACACTGAAGCTTTCTTT. Its protein product is CASSPYTNTEAFF.

The chain recombines TRBV7-9 with TRBJ2-2, with 11 bases identical to TRBD2. Germline CDR1 SEHNR, CDR2 FQNEAQ (reference sequence). The ends lost 8 bases at V and 2 bases at J; junction bases unmatched: 1. The CDR3 is 14 residues long. The CDR3 spells CASGTSGNTGELFF. CDR3 in DNA: TGTGCCAGCGGGACTAGCGGAAACACCGGGGAGCTGTTTTTT.